The sample holds many counts of the clone carrying this T cell receptor beta chain. Its antigen is not identified. PBMCs were collected from an approximately 10 ml volume of fresh peripheral blood. Amplified TCR beta CDR3 regions derived from RNA transcripts. Carried out on the TCR CDR3, a first-round RT-PCR used the HTBI primer set. A single record per CDR3 protein comes from TCRdb applying MiXCR to the multiplex PCR reads. The table shows 300,000 to 400,000 distinct CDR3 sequences, with roughly 14% occurring only once. The entry originates in a study of T cells in Graves' hyperthyroidism and ophthalmopathy. For the study at large: Peripheral blood specimens were obtained at initial diagnosis, prior to any treatment. General study findings and limits: Separation of ophthalmopathy from stable hyperthyroidism was achieved by a 13 V-J model.

Germline CDR1 KGHDR, CDR2 SFDVKD. The germline V and J ends were trimmed by 8 bases and 0 bases, with 11 bases remaining between them. The CDR3 totals 14 residues. This clonotype was sampled from a woman aged 60-75 years with Graves' hyperthyroidism. Sequencing used blood. The chain joins TRBV24-1 to TRBJ2-3; D may be TRBD2 (6 bases). The CDR3 DNA is TGTGCCACCAAGGGCGGAGGGAGCACAGATACGCAGTATTTT. Protein: CATKGGGSTDTQYF.